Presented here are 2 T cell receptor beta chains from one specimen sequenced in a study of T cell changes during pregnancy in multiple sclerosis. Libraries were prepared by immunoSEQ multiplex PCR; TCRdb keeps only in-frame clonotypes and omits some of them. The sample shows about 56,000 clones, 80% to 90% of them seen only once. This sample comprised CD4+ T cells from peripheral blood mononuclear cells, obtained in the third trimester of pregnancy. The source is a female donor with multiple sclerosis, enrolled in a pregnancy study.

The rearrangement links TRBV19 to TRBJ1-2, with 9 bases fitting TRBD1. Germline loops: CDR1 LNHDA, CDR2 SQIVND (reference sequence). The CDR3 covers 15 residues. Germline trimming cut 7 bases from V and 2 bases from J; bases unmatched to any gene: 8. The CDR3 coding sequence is TGTGCCAGTACCGAAAGGACAGGGGCGAACTATGGCTACACCTTC. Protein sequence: CASTERTGANYGYTF.

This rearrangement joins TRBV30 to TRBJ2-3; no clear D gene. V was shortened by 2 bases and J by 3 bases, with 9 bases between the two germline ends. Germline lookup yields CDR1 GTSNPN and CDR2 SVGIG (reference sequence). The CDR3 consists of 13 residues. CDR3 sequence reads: CAWSSLGTDTQYF. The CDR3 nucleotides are TGTGCCTGGAGTTCTCTCGGGACAGATACGCAGTATTTT.